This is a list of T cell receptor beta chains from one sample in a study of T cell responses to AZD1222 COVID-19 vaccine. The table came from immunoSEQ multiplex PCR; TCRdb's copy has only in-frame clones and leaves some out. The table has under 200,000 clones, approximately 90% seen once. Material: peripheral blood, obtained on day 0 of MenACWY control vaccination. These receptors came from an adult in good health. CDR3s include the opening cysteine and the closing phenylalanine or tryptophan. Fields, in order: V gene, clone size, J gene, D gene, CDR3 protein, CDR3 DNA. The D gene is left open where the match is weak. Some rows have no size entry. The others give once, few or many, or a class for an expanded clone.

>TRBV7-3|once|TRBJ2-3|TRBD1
CASSRQGYTDTQYF
TGTGCCAGCAGCCGACAGGGATACACAGATACGCAGTATTTT
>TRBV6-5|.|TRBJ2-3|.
CASSYLTADTQYF
TGTGCCAGCAGTTACCTAACTGCAGATACGCAGTATTTT
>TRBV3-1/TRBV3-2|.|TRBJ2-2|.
CASSPHGVLGELFF
TGTGCCAGCAGCCCCCATGGAGTCTTGGGGGAGCTGTTTTTT
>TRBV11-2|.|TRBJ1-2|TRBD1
CASSQGQGPTYGYTF
TGTGCCAGCAGCCAAGGACAGGGGCCAACCTATGGCTACACCTTC
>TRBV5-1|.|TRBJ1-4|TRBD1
CASSFNRGSTNEKLFF
TGCGCCAGCAGCTTCAACAGGGGTTCAACTAATGAAAAACTGTTTTTT
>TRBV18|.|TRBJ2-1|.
CASSPQVEQFF
TGTGCCAGCTCTCCCCAGGTTGAGCAGTTCTTC
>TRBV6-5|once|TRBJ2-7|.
CASKERTASYEQYF
TGTGCCAGCAAGGAGCGGACAGCCTCCTACGAGCAGTACTTC
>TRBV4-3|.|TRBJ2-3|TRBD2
CASSQEAGLAGPSHTQYF
TGCGCCAGCAGCCAAGAAGCTGGACTAGCGGGGCCCTCGCATACGCAGTATTTT
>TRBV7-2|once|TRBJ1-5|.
CASSSNTISTQHF
TGTGCCAGCAGCTCAAATACAATCAGTACCCAGCATTTT
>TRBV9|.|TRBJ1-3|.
CASSVGGHGSGNTIYF
TGTGCCAGCAGCGTAGGAGGCCATGGCTCTGGAAACACCATATATTTT
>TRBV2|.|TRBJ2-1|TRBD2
CASRDGTSGSYNEQFF
TGTGCCAGCAGGGACGGGACTAGCGGGTCCTACAATGAGCAGTTCTTC
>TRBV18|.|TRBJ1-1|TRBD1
CASSPRDRNTEAFF
TGTGCCAGCTCACCCCGGGACAGGAACACTGAAGCTTTCTTT
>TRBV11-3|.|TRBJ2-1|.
CASSLRSRDVSGEQFF
TGTGCCAGCAGCTTAAGGTCCCGGGACGTTTCCGGTGAGCAGTTCTTC
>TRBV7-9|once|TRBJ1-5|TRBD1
CASSFNTGVMSNQPQHF
TGTGCCAGCAGCTTTAATACAGGGGTGATGAGCAATCAGCCCCAGCATTTT
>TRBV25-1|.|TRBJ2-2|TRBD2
CASSPPLPLAGGHGELFF
TGTGCCAGCAGTCCACCCCTCCCTCTAGCGGGAGGGCACGGGGAGCTGTTTTTT
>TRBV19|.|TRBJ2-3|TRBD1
CASSIIRDRTTDTQYF
TGTGCCAGTAGTATCATCCGGGACAGAACCACAGATACGCAGTATTTT
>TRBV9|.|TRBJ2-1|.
CASSVGGEMGQYEQFF
TGTGCCAGCAGCGTAGGTGGGGAGATGGGTCAATATGAGCAGTTCTTC
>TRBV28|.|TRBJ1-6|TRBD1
CASSLMRDRILSSYNSPLHF
TGTGCCAGCAGTTTAATGCGGGACAGGATCCTAAGCTCCTATAATTCACCCCTCCACTTT
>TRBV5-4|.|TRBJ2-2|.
CATRSGTGTGELFF
TGTGCCACCCGGTCGGGGACGGGAACCGGGGAGCTGTTTTTT
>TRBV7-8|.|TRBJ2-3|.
CASSQSWAQALNTQYF
TGTGCCAGCAGCCAATCATGGGCCCAAGCATTAAATACGCAGTATTTT